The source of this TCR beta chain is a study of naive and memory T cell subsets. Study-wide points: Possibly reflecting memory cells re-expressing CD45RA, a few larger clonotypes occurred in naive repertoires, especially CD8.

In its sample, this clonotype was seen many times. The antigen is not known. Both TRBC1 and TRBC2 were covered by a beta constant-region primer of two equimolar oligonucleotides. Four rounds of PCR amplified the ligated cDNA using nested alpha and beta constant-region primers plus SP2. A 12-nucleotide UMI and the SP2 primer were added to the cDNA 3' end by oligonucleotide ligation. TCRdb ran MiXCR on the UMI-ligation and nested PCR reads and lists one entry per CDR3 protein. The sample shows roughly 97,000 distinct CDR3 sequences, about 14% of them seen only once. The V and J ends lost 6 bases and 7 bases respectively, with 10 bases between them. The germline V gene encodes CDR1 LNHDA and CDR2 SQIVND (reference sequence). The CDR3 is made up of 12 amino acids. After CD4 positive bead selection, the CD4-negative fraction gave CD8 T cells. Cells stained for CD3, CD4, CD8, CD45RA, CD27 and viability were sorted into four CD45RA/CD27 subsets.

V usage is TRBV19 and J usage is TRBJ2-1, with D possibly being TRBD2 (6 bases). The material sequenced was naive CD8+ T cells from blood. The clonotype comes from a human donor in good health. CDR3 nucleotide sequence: TGTGCCAGTAGCTCCGCGGGGAATGAGCAGTTCTTC. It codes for CASSSAGNEQFF.